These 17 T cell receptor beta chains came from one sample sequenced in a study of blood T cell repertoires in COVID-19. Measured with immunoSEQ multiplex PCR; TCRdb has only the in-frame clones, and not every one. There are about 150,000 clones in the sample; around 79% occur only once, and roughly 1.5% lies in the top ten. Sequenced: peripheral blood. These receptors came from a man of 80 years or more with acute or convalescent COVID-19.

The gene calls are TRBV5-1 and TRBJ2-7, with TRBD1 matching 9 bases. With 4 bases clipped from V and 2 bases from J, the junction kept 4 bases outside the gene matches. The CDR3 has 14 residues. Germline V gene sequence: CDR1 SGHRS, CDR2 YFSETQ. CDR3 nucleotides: TGCGCCAGCAGCGAAACAGGGGGCGCCTACGAGCAGTACTTC. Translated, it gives CASSETGGAYEQYF.

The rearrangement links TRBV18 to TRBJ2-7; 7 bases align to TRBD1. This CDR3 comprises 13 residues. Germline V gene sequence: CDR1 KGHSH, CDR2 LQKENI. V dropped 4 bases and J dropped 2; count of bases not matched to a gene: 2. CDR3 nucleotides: TGTGCCAGCTCACAAGGACAGGCCTACGAGCAGTACTTC. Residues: CASSQGQAYEQYF.

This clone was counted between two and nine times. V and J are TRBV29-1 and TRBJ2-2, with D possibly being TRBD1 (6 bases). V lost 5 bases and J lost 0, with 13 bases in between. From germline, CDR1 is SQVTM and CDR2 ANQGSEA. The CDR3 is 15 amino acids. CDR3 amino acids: CSVRSGQANTGELFF. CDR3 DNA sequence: TGCAGCGTTCGATCGGGACAAGCGAACACCGGGGAGCTGTTTTTT.

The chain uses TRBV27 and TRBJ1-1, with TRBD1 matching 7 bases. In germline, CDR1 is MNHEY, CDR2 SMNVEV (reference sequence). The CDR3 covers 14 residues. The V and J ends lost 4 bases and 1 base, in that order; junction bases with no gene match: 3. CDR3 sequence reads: CASSSRDRNTEAFF. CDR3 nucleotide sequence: TGTGCCAGCAGTTCCCGGGACAGGAACACTGAAGCTTTCTTT.

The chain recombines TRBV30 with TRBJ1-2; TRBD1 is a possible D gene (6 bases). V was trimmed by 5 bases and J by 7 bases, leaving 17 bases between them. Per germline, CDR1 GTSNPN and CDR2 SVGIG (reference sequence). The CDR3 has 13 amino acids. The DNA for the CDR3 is TGTGCCTGGGCCGGGACATCAGAGAGTGGCTACACCTTC. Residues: CAWAGTSESGYTF.

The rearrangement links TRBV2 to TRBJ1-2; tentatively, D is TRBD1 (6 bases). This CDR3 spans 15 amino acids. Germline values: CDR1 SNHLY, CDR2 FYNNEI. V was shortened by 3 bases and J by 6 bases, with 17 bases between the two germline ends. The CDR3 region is CASSDPGGGSNGYTF. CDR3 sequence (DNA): TGTGCCAGCAGTGACCCCGGCGGGGGCTCGAATGGCTACACCTTC.

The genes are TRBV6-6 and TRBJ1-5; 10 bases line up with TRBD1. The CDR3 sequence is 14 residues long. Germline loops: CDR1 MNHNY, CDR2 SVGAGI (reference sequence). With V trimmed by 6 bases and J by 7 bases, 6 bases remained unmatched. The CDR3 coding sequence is TGTGCCAGCAGGGAGACAGGGGGCGGGCAGCCCCAGCATTTT. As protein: CASRETGGGQPQHF.

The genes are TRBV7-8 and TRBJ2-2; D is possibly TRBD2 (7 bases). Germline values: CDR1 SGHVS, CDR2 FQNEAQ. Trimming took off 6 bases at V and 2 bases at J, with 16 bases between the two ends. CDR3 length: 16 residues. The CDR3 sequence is CASRLMGGPNTGELFF. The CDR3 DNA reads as TGTGCCAGCAGACTGATGGGGGGGCCTAACACCGGGGAGCTGTTTTTT.

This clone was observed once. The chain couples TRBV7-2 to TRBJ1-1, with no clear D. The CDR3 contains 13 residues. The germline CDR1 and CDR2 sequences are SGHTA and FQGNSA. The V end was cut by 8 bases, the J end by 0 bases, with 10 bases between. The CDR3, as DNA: TGTGCCAGCCGACGGGGAATGAACACTGAAGCTTTCTTT. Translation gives CASRRGMNTEAFF.

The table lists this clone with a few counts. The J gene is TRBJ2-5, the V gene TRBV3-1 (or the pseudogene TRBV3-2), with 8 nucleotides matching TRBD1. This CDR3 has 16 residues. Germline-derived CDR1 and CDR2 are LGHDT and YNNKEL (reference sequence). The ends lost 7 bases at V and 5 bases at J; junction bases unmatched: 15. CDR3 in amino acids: CASTATGQGALETQYF. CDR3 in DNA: TGTGCCAGCACGGCAACAGGCCAGGGGGCCCTGGAGACCCAGTACTTC.

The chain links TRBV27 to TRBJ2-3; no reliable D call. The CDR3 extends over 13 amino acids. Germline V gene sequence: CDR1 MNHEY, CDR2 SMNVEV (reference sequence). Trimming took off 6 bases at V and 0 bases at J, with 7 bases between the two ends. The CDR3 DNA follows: TGTGCCAGCAGCCTAAGTAGCACAGATACGCAGTATTTT. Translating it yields CASSLSSTDTQYF.

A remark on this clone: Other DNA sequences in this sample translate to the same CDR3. DNA for the CDR3: TGTGCCAGCAGCACCCGGGACTCCCCCTATAATTCACCCCTCCACTTT. Translated: CASSTRDSPYNSPLHF. This chain links TRBV5-6 with TRBJ1-6; maybe TRBD1 (5 bases). Germline V gene lookup returns CDR1 SGHDT and CDR2 YYEEEE. Trimming removed 4 bases from V and 2 bases from J, with 13 bases in between. This CDR3 is built from 16 residues.

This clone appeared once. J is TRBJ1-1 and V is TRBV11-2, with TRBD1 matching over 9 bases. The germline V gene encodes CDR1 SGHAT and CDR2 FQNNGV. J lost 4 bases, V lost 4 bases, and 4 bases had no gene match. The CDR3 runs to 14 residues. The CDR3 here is CASSWGTGTTEAFF. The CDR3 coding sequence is TGTGCCAGCAGCTGGGGGACAGGGACCACTGAAGCTTTCTTT.

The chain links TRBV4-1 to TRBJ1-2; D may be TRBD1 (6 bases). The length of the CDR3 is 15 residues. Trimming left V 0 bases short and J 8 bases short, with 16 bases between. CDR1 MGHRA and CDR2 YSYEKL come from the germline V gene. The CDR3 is CASSQDAGARGGYTF. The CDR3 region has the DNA TGCGCCAGCAGCCAAGATGCGGGGGCCAGAGGAGGCTACACCTTC.

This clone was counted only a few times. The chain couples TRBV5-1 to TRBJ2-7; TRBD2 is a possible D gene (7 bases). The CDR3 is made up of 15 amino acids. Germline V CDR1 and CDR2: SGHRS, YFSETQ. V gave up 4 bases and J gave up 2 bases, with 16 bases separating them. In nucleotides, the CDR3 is TGCGCCAGCAGCCCGGCCGGGGGGCCTCCCTACGAGCAGTACTTC. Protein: CASSPAGGPPYEQYF. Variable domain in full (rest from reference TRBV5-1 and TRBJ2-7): KAGVTQTPRYLIKTRGQQVTLSCSPISGHRSVSWYQQTPGQGLQFLFEYFSETQRNKGNFPGRFSGRQFSNSRSEMNVSTLELGDSALYLCASSPAGGPPYEQYFGPGTRLTVT.

CDR3 amino acids: CASSNFYGYTF. DNA of the CDR3: TGTGCCAGCAGTAACTTCTATGGCTACACCTTC. The genes are TRBV27 and TRBJ1-2; D is uncertain. Germline-derived CDR1 and CDR2 are MNHEY and SMNVEV (reference sequence). CDR3 length equals 11 residues. Between the trimmed V and J ends, which lost 5 bases and 4 bases, there was a span of 5 bases.

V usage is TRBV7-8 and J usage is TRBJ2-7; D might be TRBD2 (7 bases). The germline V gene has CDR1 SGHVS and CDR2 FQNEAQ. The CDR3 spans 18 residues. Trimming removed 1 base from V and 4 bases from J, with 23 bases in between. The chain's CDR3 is CASSLVRFGGQPSYEQYF. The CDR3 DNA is TGTGCCAGCAGCTTAGTGCGTTTCGGGGGGCAACCATCTTACGAGCAGTACTTC.